These 22 T cell receptor beta chains originate from one sample sequenced in a study of CD8+ T cells in alopecia areata. Treatment defined: oral pan-JAK inhibitor, 5-10 mg twice daily. As the sequencing template, cDNA was produced by extracting RNA and reverse transcribing it. Only in-frame clones appear in the TCRdb table, and some are missing; sequencing was by immunoSEQ multiplex PCR. The profile covers about 250,000 clones, with about 60% appearing a single time and roughly 0.93% taken by the ten largest. Here the sequenced sample was CD4+ T cells sorted from blood, taken at roughly week 53, from a patient treated with tofacitinib. All receptors derive from a human donor with alopecia areata.

The chain carries TRBV5-6 and TRBJ2-1; a weak D match, TRBD1 (5 bases). This CDR3 region has 13 residues. Per the germline V gene, CDR1 is SGHDT and CDR2 is YYEEEE. V dropped 2 bases and J dropped 6 bases, with 9 bases sitting between them. Here the CDR3 reads CASSFNRPNEQFF. CDR3 DNA: TGTGCCAGCAGCTTTAACAGGCCCAATGAGCAGTTCTTC.

This clone was seen only a few times. The chain employs TRBV7-3 and TRBJ1-5, with D maybe TRBD1 (5 bases). V was pared by 1 base and J by 6 bases, with 7 bases between. The CDR3 has 13 amino acids. CDR1 is SGHTA, CDR2 FQGTGA, per germline. For the CDR3, the DNA is TGTGCCAGCAGCTTAAGTCAGGGTCAGCCCCAGCATTTT. Translating gives CASSLSQGQPQHF.

The chain links TRBV7-9 to TRBJ2-7; D not certain. Germline V gene sequence: CDR1 SEHNR, CDR2 FQNEAQ (reference sequence). V was pared by 4 bases and J by 6 bases, with 10 bases between. There are 12 residues in the CDR3. CDR3 residues: CASSYRGGEQYF. In DNA, the CDR3 is TGTGCCAGCAGCTACCGTGGCGGCGAGCAGTACTTC. The whole variable domain, remainder taken from reference TRBV7-9 and TRBJ2-7, is DTGVSQNPRHKITKRGQNVTFRCDPISEHNRLYWYRQTLGQGPEFLTYFQNEAQLEKSRLLSDRFSAERPKGSFSTLEIQRTEQGDSAMYLCASSYRGGEQYFGPGTRLTVT.

This chain joins TRBV5-4 and TRBJ2-1; 9 nucleotides agree with TRBD2. Per germline, CDR1 SGHNT and CDR2 YYREEE (reference sequence). The CDR3 is made up of 15 amino acids. V was pared by 0 bases and J by 6 bases, with 4 bases of the junction left unmatched. Here the CDR3 reads CASSLVAGATNEQFF. The CDR3 nucleotides read TGTGCCAGCAGCTTGGTAGCGGGGGCGACCAATGAGCAGTTCTTC.

V is TRBV7-2 and J is TRBJ1-5; no definite D call. V gave up 2 bases and J gave up 6 bases, with 8 bases separating them. From germline, CDR1 is SGHTA and CDR2 FQGNSA. CDR3 length equals 13 residues. This CDR3 reads CASSLTKSQPQHF. In DNA form, the CDR3 reads TGTGCCAGCAGCTTAACTAAATCTCAGCCCCAGCATTTT.

This clone was seen a few times. This sequence joins TRBV29-1 and TRBJ2-5; TRBD1 matches 7 bases. Per germline, CDR1 SQVTM and CDR2 ANQGSEA. V shed 6 bases and J 4 bases; nucleotides not matched to a gene: 8. This CDR3 spans 13 amino acids. CDR3 region: CSVGRTGGETQYF. CDR3 DNA sequence: TGCAGCGTCGGCCGGACAGGAGGAGAGACCCAGTACTTC.

Only a few counts were recorded for this clone. Other DNA sequences within the sample encode an identical CDR3. This chain uses TRBV29-1 with TRBJ1-1, with D unresolved. The ends were cut back, 7 bases at V and 2 bases at J, with 5 bases in the middle. The CDR3 extends over 10 amino acids. From germline, CDR1 is SQVTM and CDR2 ANQGSEA. The CDR3 coding sequence is TGCAGCGCAGTTAACACTGAAGCTTTCTTT. It is translated as CSAVNTEAFF.

This clone was recorded once. This chain connects TRBV11-2 to TRBJ2-6, with 7 positions matching TRBD1. Per the germline V gene, CDR1 is SGHAT and CDR2 is FQNNGV. J lost 4 bases, V lost 5 bases, and 5 bases had no gene match. The CDR3 consists of 15 residues. The chain's CDR3 is CASSAQGSGANVLTF. The CDR3 nucleotides read TGTGCCAGCAGCGCACAGGGGTCCGGGGCCAACGTCCTGACTTTC.

This clone was counted only a few times. This chain uses TRBV27 with TRBJ2-5; D gene unclear. The length of the CDR3 is 14 residues. The ends were cut back, 3 bases at V and 2 bases at J, with 10 bases in the middle. Germline V CDR1 and CDR2: MNHEY, SMNVEV (reference sequence). For the CDR3, the DNA is TGTGCCAGCAGTTTCAATGGGATGCAAGAGACCCAGTACTTC. Translating gives CASSFNGMQETQYF.

This chain uses TRBV19 with TRBJ2-3; possibly TRBD1 for D (6 bases). The CDR3 is made up of 12 amino acids. Between the trimmed V and J ends, which lost 7 bases and 4 bases, there was a span of 9 bases. Germline-derived CDR1 and CDR2 are LNHDA and SQIVND (reference sequence). CDR3 region: CASKGGSDTQYF. The CDR3 coding sequence is TGTGCCAGTAAAGGGGGATCAGATACGCAGTATTTT.

This clone appeared once. The chain employs TRBV9 and TRBJ2-3; D gene uncertain. This CDR3 contains 14 residues. Trimming removed 0 bases from V and 2 bases from J, with 7 bases in between. In germline, CDR1 is SGDLS, CDR2 YYNGEE. CDR3: CASSVAASTDTQYF. CDR3 coding DNA: TGTGCCAGCAGCGTAGCAGCATCCACAGATACGCAGTATTTT. Full variable domain (remainder filled in from reference TRBV9 and TRBJ2-3): DSGVTQTPKHLITATGQRVTLRCSPRSGDLSVYWYQQSLDQGLQFLIQYYNGEERAKGNILERFSAQQFPDLHSELNLSSLELGDSALYFCASSVAASTDTQYFGPGTRLTVL.

As regards this clone: Other DNA sequences in this specimen translate into the identical CDR3. The V call is TRBV30, the J call TRBJ1-1, with D unclear. This CDR3 comprises 13 residues. The germline CDR1 and CDR2 sequences are GTSNPN and SVGIG (reference sequence). Deletions cut 3 bases from V and 1 base from J, with 9 bases between. Here the CDR3 DNA reads TGTGCCTGGAGCGCGGGCTCGAACACTGAAGCTTTCTTT. This codes for CAWSAGSNTEAFF.

This clone occurred a few times. The V call is TRBV30, the J call TRBJ1-3; a possible D gene is TRBD1 (5 bases). V lost 7 bases to trimming and J lost 4 bases, with 14 bases between them. This CDR3 is 13 amino acids long. Germline V CDR1 and CDR2: GTSNPN, SVGIG (reference sequence). This chain's CDR3 is CASPGSSGNTIYF. The CDR3 DNA sequence: TGTGCCTCCCCAGGGTCGTCCGGAAACACCATATATTTT. The variable domain in full, completed from reference TRBV30 and TRBJ1-3, reads SQTIHQWPATLVQPVGSPLSLECTVEGTSNPNLYWYRQAAGRGLQLLFYSVGIGQISSEVPQNLSASRPQDRQFILSSKKLLLSDSGFYLCASPGSSGNTIYFGEGSWLTVV.

J is TRBJ1-5 and V is TRBV4-3, with D perhaps matching TRBD1 (5 bases). This CDR3 has 11 amino acids. Germline V lookup: CDR1 LGHNA, CDR2 YSLEER. The V and J ends lost 4 bases and 11 bases respectively, with 9 bases between them. Here the CDR3 reads CASSRDLSQHF. The CDR3 coding sequence is TGCGCCAGCAGCCGGGACTTGTCCCAGCATTTT.

The rearrangement uses TRBV23-1 and TRBJ2-7; TRBD1 is a possible D gene (6 bases). TRBV23-1 is classed as an ORF, of uncertain function. This CDR3 contains 15 residues. V was clipped by 0 bases and J by 0 bases, with 9 bases between them. The chain's CDR3 is CASSQSRGSSYEQYF. DNA of the CDR3: TGCGCCAGCAGTCAATCGAGGGGGAGCTCCTACGAGCAGTACTTC.

This clone has only one observation. A junction end diverges from the germline sequence, so it may reflect a read error. The chain links TRBV29-1 to TRBJ2-5; unclear D gene. CDR3 size: 10 residues. Germline CDR1 SQVTM, CDR2 ANQGSEA. CDR3 loop: CSVGPFPGDF. For the CDR3, the DNA is TGCAGCGTGGGCCCATTCCCAGGTGACTTC. The full variable domain, rest sourced from reference TRBV29-1 and TRBJ2-5, is SAVISQKPSRDICQRGTSLTIQCQVDSQVTMMFWYRQQPGQSLTLIATANQGSEATYESGFVIDKFPISRPNLTFSTLTVSNMSPEDSSIYLCSVGPFPGDFGPGTRLLVL.

V is TRBV9 and J is TRBJ2-7; D possibly corresponds to TRBD2 (6 bases). Trimming shortened V by 4 bases and J by 5 bases, and 13 bases separated the two germline ends. Germline V lookup: CDR1 SGDLS, CDR2 YYNGEE. The CDR3 extends over 13 amino acids. The CDR3, as DNA: TGTGCCAGCAGCCCCCAAGGAGGGGACGAGCAGTACTTC. Translation: CASSPQGGDEQYF.

This chain joins TRBV29-1 and TRBJ1-6; D uncertain. The V gene lost 2 bases and the J gene lost 7 bases, with 9 bases spanning the gap. Germline V gives CDR1 SQVTM, CDR2 ANQGSEA. The length of the CDR3 is 13 residues. The DNA for the CDR3 is TGCAGCGTTGAATATCCGTGGAATTCACCCCTCCACTTT. Translated, it gives CSVEYPWNSPLHF.

The rearrangement uses TRBV6-4 and TRBJ2-2; D unresolved. Trimming removed 3 bases from V and 2 bases from J, with 7 bases in between. Germline CDR1 is MRHNA and CDR2 is SNTAGT. This CDR3 has 14 residues. The CDR3 spells CASSERPNTGELFF. CDR3 DNA sequence: TGTGCCAGCAGTGAGCGGCCAAACACCGGGGAGCTGTTTTTT.

V usage is TRBV27 and J usage is TRBJ2-3, with 12 bases fitting TRBD2. The CDR3 runs 17 residues. V shed 0 bases, J shed 5 bases, and the junction held 6 bases outside the gene matches. Germline V lookup: CDR1 MNHEY, CDR2 SMNVEV (reference sequence). In DNA, the CDR3 is TGTGCCAGCAGTTTATCTGCTAGCGGGGGGGCAGGAGATACGCAGTATTTT. This translates into CASSLSASGGAGDTQYF.

Notes on this clone: This same CDR3 is encoded by further DNA sequences in the sample. The genes are TRBV9 and TRBJ2-5, with 7 bases fitting TRBD2. The CDR3 contains 13 residues. Germline V gives CDR1 SGDLS, CDR2 YYNGEE. V shed 4 bases, J shed 5 bases, and the junction held 5 bases outside the gene matches. CDR3 bases: TGTGCCAGCAGCTTGGGGGGGTTGGAGACCCAGTACTTC. This sequence encodes CASSLGGLETQYF.

The gene calls are TRBV7-9 and TRBJ1-6, with 10 nucleotides matching TRBD1. Germline values: CDR1 SEHNR, CDR2 FQNEAQ (reference sequence). The V segment lost 4 bases and the J segment 10 bases; nucleotides outside the gene matches: 7. The CDR3 consists of 15 residues. The CDR3 reads CASSSGTGEGSPLHF. DNA for the CDR3: TGTGCCAGCAGCTCCGGGACAGGGGAAGGGTCACCCCTCCACTTT.